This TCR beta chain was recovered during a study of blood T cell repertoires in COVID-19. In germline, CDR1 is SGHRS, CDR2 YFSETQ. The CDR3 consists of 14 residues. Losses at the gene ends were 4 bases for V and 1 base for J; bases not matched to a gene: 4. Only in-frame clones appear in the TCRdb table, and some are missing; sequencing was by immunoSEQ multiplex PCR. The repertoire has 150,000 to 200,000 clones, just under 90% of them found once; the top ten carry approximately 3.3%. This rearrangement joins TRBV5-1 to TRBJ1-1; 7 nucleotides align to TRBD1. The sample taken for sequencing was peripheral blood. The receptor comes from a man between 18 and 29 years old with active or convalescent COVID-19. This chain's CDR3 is CASSDRTGNTEAFF. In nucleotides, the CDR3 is TGCGCCAGCAGCGATAGGACAGGGAACACTGAAGCTTTCTTT.